A selection of T cell receptor beta chains follows, all from one sample in a study of blood T cell repertoires in COVID-19. The repertoire was sequenced with immunoSEQ multiplex PCR; TCRdb's copy has only in-frame clones and lacks some. This table has approximately 84,000 clones, 75% to 85% appearing once. Specimen: peripheral blood. The receptor source for this set is a woman at least 80 years old with acute or convalescent COVID-19. The CDR3 runs from the conserved cysteine through the conserved F or W.

V gene | CDR3 protein
TRBV10-2 | CASRPFADTGELFF
TRBV11-3 | CASSPGGSDTGELFF
TRBV24-1 | CATSDPYNEQFF
TRBV24-1 | CATSDPGPQGETQYF
TRBV3-1/TRBV3-2 | CASSQEPGRGEAFF
TRBV9 | CASSAQGYTDTQYF
TRBV7-2 | CASSLGRGGEAFF
TRBV5-1 | CASSLGASGYYEQYF
TRBV4-1 | CASSPSGRGGEQFF
TRBV19 | CASSPGDYGYTF
TRBV6-5 | CASRPGTSGHNEQYF
TRBV7-8 | CASSLNMRQGDYGYTF
TRBV6-2/TRBV6-3 | CASSFTSGQPQHF
TRBV11-3 | CASSLGLAGGPHEQFF
TRBV3-1/TRBV3-2 | CASSPTGATGELFF
TRBV18 | CASSPRDRGEQYF
TRBV4-2 | CASSQGAGGHTGELFF
TRBV7-2 | CASSLSPAGTGNQPQHF
TRBV7-9 | CASSLEAYGYTF
TRBV5-4 | CASSPYSIAQHF
TRBV10-3 | CAISEPDRVGGGELFF